The 15 T cell receptor beta chains reported below all come from one sample, sequenced in a study of blood T cell repertoires in COVID-19 (dated by TCRdb to the early 2020s). The protocol used for the library was the immunoSEQ multiplex PCR assay. Sourced from immuneACCESS, this table was stored by TCRdb with only in-frame sequences that have V and J called. A share of the clones is absent; for the studies checked, an unresolved V gene accounts for under half, and the remainder has no known explanation. The sample table records some 500,000 clones; approximately 90% of these occur just once. The biggest ten clones account for approximately 1.8% of the sample. Sequencing was performed on PBMCs or T cells enriched from blood (not recorded which). These receptors were collected from a woman aged 40-49 years who had recovered from COVID-19.

The V call is TRBV7-2, the J call TRBJ2-7; TRBD2 matches at 9 bases. Germline V gene data show CDR1 as SGHTA and CDR2 as FQGNSA. The CDR3 spans 14 residues. The J segment lost 4 bases and the V segment lost 5 bases, leaving 6 bases of the junction unmatched. The CDR3 region is CASSPTSGAYEQYF. The CDR3, as DNA: TGTGCCAGCAGCCCGACTAGCGGAGCATACGAGCAGTACTTC.

The rearrangement links TRBV3-1 (or the pseudogene TRBV3-2) to TRBJ2-5; D may be TRBD2 (6 bases). Trimming cost V 4 bases and J 5 bases, with 11 bases left between them. This CDR3 spans 13 amino acids. Germline V gene sequence: CDR1 LGHDT, CDR2 YNNKEL (reference sequence). The CDR3 sequence is CASSPYSGETQYF. CDR3 in DNA: TGTGCCAGCAGCCCCTACAGCGGGGAGACCCAGTACTTC.

The rearrangement links TRBV6-5 to TRBJ1-5, with TRBD1 identical over 7 bases. V shed 10 bases and J 7 bases; nucleotides not matched to a gene: 10. The CDR3 length is 13 residues. Germline CDR1 reads MNHEY; CDR2 reads SVGAGI. The CDR3 protein is CATRWSGGQPQHF. The CDR3 bases are TGTGCCACCAGGTGGTCAGGGGGGCAGCCCCAGCATTTT.

This chain joins TRBV4-3 and TRBJ1-5, with D perhaps matching TRBD1 (6 bases). CDR1 LGHNA and CDR2 YSLEER come from the germline V gene. Trimming stripped 0 bases from V and 9 bases from J, with 9 bases between. The length of the CDR3 is 13 residues. CDR3 in DNA: TGCGCCAGCAGCCAAGAGACAGGCCCGCCCCAGCATTTT. It encodes CASSQETGPPQHF.

CDR3 DNA: TGTGCCAGCTCACCCAGGGACAGGGATAATTCACCCCTCCACTTT. This sequence encodes CASSPRDRDNSPLHF. This chain connects TRBV18 to TRBJ1-6; 9 nucleotides line up with TRBD1. V lost 3 bases, J lost 5 bases, and 2 bases stayed unmatched. The CDR3 consists of 15 residues. Germline loops: CDR1 KGHSH, CDR2 LQKENI. Filled out from reference TRBV18 and TRBJ1-6, the complete variable domain reads NAGVMQNPRHLVRRRGQEARLRCSPMKGHSHVYWYRQLPEEGLKFMVYLQKENIIDESGMPKERFSAEFPKEGPSILRIQQVVRGDSAAYFCASSPRDRDNSPLHFGNGTRLTVT.

The table lists this clone with a few counts. The rearrangement links TRBV25-1 to TRBJ1-6, with 9 bases that match TRBD1. The CDR3 extends over 14 amino acids. Germline CDR1 and CDR2: MGHDK and SYGVNS. V lost 4 bases to trimming and J lost 7 bases; unmatched junction nucleotides: 2. The CDR3 protein is CASSGDRANSPLHF. CDR3 in DNA: TGTGCCAGCAGTGGGGACAGGGCGAATTCACCCCTCCACTTT.

The rearrangement joins TRBV3-1 (or the pseudogene TRBV3-2) to TRBJ1-2; 7 bases are a match to TRBD1. From germline, CDR1 is LGHDT and CDR2 YNNKEL (reference sequence). V lost 4 bases to trimming and J lost 4 bases; unmatched junction nucleotides: 12. The length of the CDR3 is 16 residues. DNA of the CDR3: TGTGCCAGCAGCCCGATCGGGACAGAAAATGGCTATGGCTACACCTTC. Translated: CASSPIGTENGYGYTF.

The V and J genes are TRBV27 and TRBJ1-1, with TRBD1 as a possible D gene (6 bases). The V and J ends lost 4 bases and 0 bases respectively, with 18 bases between them. This CDR3 is 17 amino acids long. Germline V gene data show CDR1 as MNHEY and CDR2 as SMNVEV (reference sequence). The CDR3, as DNA: TGTGCCAGCAGTTCTACAGGGCTCCCGCGAGTGAACACTGAAGCTTTCTTT. Residues: CASSSTGLPRVNTEAFF.

This chain links TRBV20-1 with TRBJ2-5; D call uncertain. CDR3 size: 11 residues. Trimming cost V 5 bases and J 2 bases, with 6 bases left between them. CDR1 and CDR2 from the germline V gene are DFQATT and SNEGSKA (reference sequence). CDR3 region: CSAGRQETQYF. The CDR3 DNA reads TGCAGTGCTGGCAGGCAAGAGACCCAGTACTTC.

The gene calls are TRBV9 and TRBJ2-7; TRBD1 might be the D (6 bases). Deletions cut 3 bases from V and 7 bases from J, with 14 bases between. The CDR3 is 13 residues long. Per the germline V gene, CDR1 is SGDLS and CDR2 is YYNGEE. CDR3 region: CASSGTGTGEQYF. The CDR3 region has the DNA TGTGCCAGCAGCGGTACAGGGACGGGGGAGCAGTACTTC.

The V gene is TRBV6-4, the J gene TRBJ1-1; 7 bases align to TRBD1. The length of the CDR3 is 16 residues. With V trimmed by 6 bases and J by 1 base, 11 bases remained unmatched. Germline-derived CDR1 and CDR2 are MRHNA and SNTAGT. CDR3 DNA: TGTGCCAGCAGGACGGGGGACAGCAGACAGAACACTGAAGCTTTCTTT. Amino acids: CASRTGDSRQNTEAFF.

The genes are TRBV15 and TRBJ2-1; 13 nucleotides match TRBD2. CDR1 and CDR2 (germline): LNHNV, YYDKDF (reference sequence). After removal of 1 base from V and 4 bases from J, the junction contained 4 bases not matched to a gene. This CDR3 is 17 amino acids long. The CDR3 nucleotides are TGTGCCACCAGCAGAGTTAGGACTAGCGGGAGTTACAATGAGCAGTTCTTC. Protein product: CATSRVRTSGSYNEQFF.

V gene TRBV6-4 combines with J gene TRBJ1-2; the D gene is possibly TRBD1 (6 bases). There are 15 residues in the CDR3. The V end lost 2 bases, the J end lost 0 bases, and 10 bases lay between the germline ends. Looked up from germline, CDR1 is MRHNA and CDR2 is SNTAGT. In DNA, the CDR3 is TGTGCCAGCAGTGACCCTAACAGGGCTAACTATGGCTACACCTTC. Amino acids: CASSDPNRANYGYTF.

The chain links TRBV6-5 to TRBJ1-2; D remains ambiguous. Germline V lookup: CDR1 MNHEY, CDR2 SVGAGI. The CDR3 is 13 residues long. Trimming removed 0 bases from V and 3 bases from J, with 5 bases in between. The CDR3 DNA reads TGTGCCAGCAGTTACTCTTCATACTATGGCTACACCTTC. Its protein is CASSYSSYYGYTF.

The chain uses TRBV5-1 and TRBJ2-1; TRBD2 might be the D (6 bases). Per the germline V gene, CDR1 is SGHRS and CDR2 is YFSETQ. Trimming removed 3 bases at V and 3 bases at J, with 13 bases between. The CDR3 consists of 15 residues. The CDR3 nucleotides are TGCGCCAGCAGCTCGGGATCGACTAGCTACAATGAGCAGTTCTTC. It yields the protein CASSSGSTSYNEQFF.